A single T cell receptor (beta chain) is shown here with its context. No antigen is known for it. The input lacks base qualities; no much larger clone sits a single base away. This specimen belongs to a study of OX40 agonist ivuxolimab in advanced cancers. Some background on the complete study: Ivuxolimab was an agonistic, fully human IgG2 monoclonal antibody directed against OX40 (CD134), a costimulatory receptor. Intravenous ivuxolimab was administered to patients every 2 weeks at six dose levels: 0.01, 0.1, 0.3, 1.5, 3 and 10 mg/kg. Of the roughly 53 patients in dose escalation, some 20 had hepatocellular carcinoma, approximately 15 had melanoma, 9 had renal cell carcinoma and 9 had head and neck cancer. In the dose-escalation cohort, 65% to 90% of patients were male, and the mean age was around 60 years, with a range of about 23 to 90. Prior anti-PD-1, anti-PD-L1 or anti-CTLA-4 therapy was permitted, and approximately 41% of dose-escalation patients had received checkpoint inhibitors. Partial responses occurred in three dose-escalation patients: two with cutaneous melanoma and one with hepatocellular carcinoma. The point of sequencing TCRbeta in the periphery was to test whether ivuxolimab changed TCR sequence diversity and drove clonal T-cell expansion. The monotherapy dose-escalation portion (N of about 49 patients) of the phase I ivuxolimab trial is reported in the paper. General findings and caveats noted by the study authors: Antigen specificity was not determined for the clonally expanded peripheral T cells. On average, CD8+ T cells showed more expanded clones than CD4+ T cells after ivuxolimab. Low levels of normalized T-cell clonal expansion were also shown by some nonresponding patients. In the 0.1-3.0 mg/kg groups, partial responders were among the patients with the lowest normalized peripheral clonal expansion, particularly in CD8+ T cells. Clonal expansion of both CD4+ and CD8+ blood T cells was observed from baseline to week 6 at doses 0.1 to 3.0 mg/kg.

Patients with autoimmune disease history or receiving systemic immunosuppression were excluded from the trial. Peripheral blood for TCR sequencing was collected from all dose cohorts at baseline, on cycle 4 day 1, and on cycle 7 day 1. The samples were drawn from a first-in-human, open-label, multicenter phase I dose-escalation trial of ivuxolimab. Adults with locally advanced or metastatic melanoma, renal cell, hepatocellular, or head and neck squamous cell carcinoma were enrolled in the trial. Before TCR sequencing, CD4+ and CD8+ T cells were separately sorted from peripheral blood. The CDR3 contains 16 residues, cysteine and phenylalanine counted. Kept here is only the CDR3 DNA, which spans 48 bases and is read in frame from base 1. Via the germline V gene, CDR1 is SGHAT and CDR2 FQNNGV. Relative to germline, V is missing 3 bases and J is missing 0 bases, with 3 bases of the junction outside any gene match.

For sequencing of the TCRbeta CDR3 region, genomic DNA was extracted from the sorted cells. The immunoSEQ Assay was used to sequence the TCRbeta CDR3 regions. Entries here come from immuneACCESS through TCRdb and include only in-frame sequences with V and J called. Some clones fail to appear in such tables; in the studies checked, an unresolved V gene covers under half of the shortfall, and the cause of the remainder is unknown. The sample includes about 49,000 clones, with about 85% observed a single time. Together, the top ten hold 20% of the sample. The rearranged chain carries TRBV11-2 and TRBJ2-2, with 8 middle bases fitting TRBD1. The starting material was CD4+ or CD8+ T cells sorted from blood, obtained in a trial of the OX40 agonist ivuxolimab. The TCR sequence derives from an adult with an advanced solid tumor such as melanoma, head and neck, liver or kidney cancer. Here is the DNA: TGTGCCAGCAGCTTCCGGACAGGGCCGAACACCGGGGAGCTGTTTTTT. The resulting protein is CASSFRTGPNTGELFF.